These 21 T cell receptor beta chains came from one sample sequenced in a study of CD8+CD57+ T cells in acquired aplastic anemia. Using genomic DNA as the template, TCR beta VDJ and CDR3 profiling was carried out. TCRdb fed the reads into MiXCR, producing one record per CDR3 protein. The sample has 400,000 to 500,000 distinct CDR3 sequences; 65% to 75% are singletons. What was sequenced was sorted CD4+, CD8+, or CD8+CD57+ T cells (not recorded which) from PBMCs. Source of these receptors: a human donor in good health, serving as a control.

Comments on this clonotype: An end of the junction differs from the germline gene, which may be a read error. The V and J genes are TRBV7-9 and TRBJ1-6; D not resolved. CDR1 and CDR2 (germline): SEHNR, FQNEAQ (reference sequence). CDR3 length: 14 residues. Here the CDR3 reads CASSLGLGDTQYHF. Written as DNA, the CDR3 is TGTGCCAGCAGCTTAGGATTAGGAGATACGCAGTATCATTTT. Looking up the rest from reference TRBV7-9 and TRBJ1-6 gives the full variable domain: DTGVSQNPRHKITKRGQNVTFRCDPISEHNRLYWYRQTLGQGPEFLTYFQNEAQLEKSRLLSDRFSAERPKGSFSTLEIQRTEQGDSAMYLCASSLGLGDTQYHFGNGTRLTVT.

This clonotype has only a few counts. The V and J genes are TRBV19 and TRBJ1-3; weak D call: TRBD1 (5 bases). The CDR3 is made up of 13 amino acids. Germline V gene lookup returns CDR1 LNHDA and CDR2 SQIVND (reference sequence). Deletions cut 8 bases from V and 8 bases from J, with 16 bases between. CDR3 DNA sequence: TGTGCCAGTGAGAAGCGGGGCGGATACACCATATATTTT. As protein: CASEKRGGYTIYF.

A single count supports this clonotype. This sequence joins TRBV20-1 and TRBJ1-2, with 9 bases that match TRBD1. V dropped 5 bases and J dropped 8; count of bases not matched to a gene: 9. The CDR3 covers 13 residues. Germline V gene lookup returns CDR1 DFQATT and CDR2 SNEGSKA (reference sequence). Written as DNA, the CDR3 is TGCAGTGCTCTATCACAGGGGGCGCAAGGCTACACCTTC. This translates into CSALSQGAQGYTF.

On this clonotype itself: A much larger clone sits a single nucleotide away, making a read error possible. The chain links TRBV4-1 to TRBJ2-6; no clear D. This CDR3 is 15 amino acids long. Germline values: CDR1 MGHRA, CDR2 YSYEKL. CDR3 in DNA: TGTGCCAGCAGACACATAGGCCCTGGGGCCAACGTCCTGACTTTC. This translates into CASRHIGPGANVLTF.

The genes are TRBV7-3 and TRBJ1-6; D not resolved. Per germline, CDR1 SGHTA and CDR2 FQGTGA. CDR3 length: 15 amino acids. The ends were cut back, 5 bases at V and 17 bases at J, with 25 bases in the middle. Written as DNA, the CDR3 is TGTGCCAGCAGCAGACCAGGAACACGGAAGCCACCTTTCCACTTT. It yields the protein CASSRPGTRKPPFHF. Combining the CDR3 with reference TRBV7-3 and TRBJ1-6 gives the whole variable domain GAGVSQTPSNKVTEKGKYVELRCDPISGHTALYWYRQSLGQGPEFLIYFQGTGAADDSGLPNDRFFAVRPEGSVSTLKIQRTERGDSAVYLCASSRPGTRKPPFHFGNGTRLTVT.

This clonotype was found many times. This sequence joins TRBV6-5 and TRBJ2-7; possibly TRBD1 for D (6 bases). Deletions cut 7 bases from V and 2 bases from J, with 12 bases between. This CDR3 has 13 amino acids. Germline assignment: CDR1 MNHEY and CDR2 SVGAGI. The CDR3 loop is CASTRDNTYEQYF. CDR3 bases: TGTGCCAGCACCCGGGACAATACCTACGAGCAGTACTTC.

The genes are TRBV15 and TRBJ2-7; tentatively, D is TRBD2 (6 bases). The germline V gene has CDR1 LNHNV and CDR2 YYDKDF (reference sequence). The CDR3 runs 17 residues. V dropped 1 base and J dropped 7 bases, with 23 bases sitting between them. In DNA, the CDR3 is TGTGCCACCAGCAGAGGTCTACGGGCTGGGGGGTACTATGAGCAGTACTTC. Its translation: CATSRGLRAGGYYEQYF.

Comment on this clonotype: A much larger clone sits a single nucleotide away, making a read error possible. The missing conserved phenylalanine or tryptophan at the end of this CDR3 makes a read error likely. The chain employs TRBV6-1 and TRBJ2-1; 7 bases fit TRBD1. CDR1 is MNHNS and CDR2 is SASEGT in the germline V gene. There are 13 residues in the CDR3. The chain's CDR3 is CSEGDSSYNEQFS. CDR3 DNA: TGTTCCGAAGGGGACAGCTCCTACAATGAGCAGTTCTCC.

The chain couples TRBV19 to TRBJ1-5; 9 positions agree with TRBD1. V dropped 7 bases and J dropped 0; count of bases not matched to a gene: 10. The CDR3 length is 17 residues. Germline CDR1 is LNHDA and CDR2 is SQIVND (reference sequence). CDR3: CASTLGTGTLSNQPQHF. The CDR3 bases are TGTGCCAGTACCCTTGGGACAGGGACACTTAGCAATCAGCCCCAGCATTTT.

Of note for this clonotype: An end of the junction differs from the germline gene, which may be a read error. The chain carries TRBV7-9 and TRBJ2-2, with D tentatively TRBD1 or TRBD2 (6 bases each). Per germline, CDR1 SEHNR and CDR2 FQNEAQ (reference sequence). The CDR3 spans 14 residues. CDR3 sequence: CASSRGLAGELLAF. CDR3 DNA sequence: TGTGCCAGCAGCCGGGGGCTAGCTGGTGAGCTACTAGCTTTT.

As for this clonotype: Relative to the germline gene, one junction end is altered; a read error may explain this. This chain uses TRBV7-3 with TRBJ1-1; tentative D call: TRBD1 (5 bases). The length of the CDR3 is 14 residues. Germline lookup yields CDR1 SGHTA and CDR2 FQGTGA. CDR3 sequence: CASSLPDTSSYDLF. The CDR3 nucleotides are TGTGCCAGCAGCTTACCGGACACCAGCTCCTACGATCTGTTT.

With regard to this clonotype: No conserved phenylalanine or tryptophan ends this CDR3, so it is likely a read error. The genes are TRBV14 and TRBJ2-5; 12 bases are a match to TRBD2. V lost 1 base to trimming and J lost 1 base; unmatched junction nucleotides: 13. The germline V gene encodes CDR1 SGHDN and CDR2 FVKESK. CDR3 length: 20 residues. This CDR3 is CASSQVITSGGLVPQETQYL. CDR3 nucleotides: TGTGCCAGCAGCCAAGTCATCACTAGCGGGGGGCTAGTACCCCAAGAGACCCAGTACCTC.

In this sample, this clonotype turned up once. V usage is TRBV12-5 and J usage is TRBJ1-2, with a weak D call TRBD1 (6 bases). The CDR3 contains 14 residues. Germline CDR1 LGHNT, CDR2 FRNRAP. CDR3 nucleotide sequence: TGTGCCAGCAGTTACCGACAGGCAAACTATGGCTACACCTTC. Encoded protein: CASSYRQANYGYTF.

Turning to this clonotype: The CDR3 end shows no conserved phenylalanine or tryptophan, and so a read error is likely. It is unclear where the CDR3 begins or ends on the DNA, so no DNA is shown, and the CDR3 is as TCRdb lists it. This CDR3 is CATSDLRHGTYTFVS. The chain recombines TRBV24-1 with TRBJ2-2. The CDR3 numbers 15 amino acids, ends counted. The germline V gene has CDR1 KGHDR and CDR2 SFDVKD.

The chain is built from TRBV11-2 and TRBJ2-7; 15 bases match TRBD2. J gave up 3 bases and V 5 bases, and 5 bases lay outside the gene matches. Germline V lookup: CDR1 SGHAT, CDR2 FQNNGV. The CDR3 spans 16 residues. The CDR3 loop is CASSIGLAGGDYEQYF. The CDR3 DNA is TGTGCCAGCAGCATAGGACTAGCGGGGGGGGACTACGAGCAGTACTTC.

V and J are TRBV7-8 and TRBJ2-5; D gene uncertain. The length of the CDR3 is 14 residues. Germline-derived CDR1 and CDR2 are SGHVS and FQNEAQ. V was shortened by 1 base and J by 9 bases, with 15 bases between the two germline ends. Here the CDR3 reads CASSLGGVPQPQYF. The CDR3 nucleotides read TGTGCCAGCAGCTTAGGTGGGGTCCCACAGCCCCAGTACTTC.

The V gene is TRBV2, the J gene TRBJ2-1; a weak D match, TRBD1 (5 bases). The assigned J gene may be wrong: the sequence end matches TRBJ2-2 better. The CDR3 consists of 15 residues. Germline assignment: CDR1 SNHLY and CDR2 FYNNEI. CDR3 loop: CASSRQGGPTGELFF. CDR3 sequence (DNA): TGTGCCAGCAGCCGGCAGGGTGGGCCCACCGGGGAGCTGTTTTTT.

This chain joins TRBV4-2 and TRBJ1-4, with a weak D call TRBD1 (5 bases). The germline V gene encodes CDR1 LGHNA and CDR2 YNFKEQ. Deletions cut 9 bases from V and 8 bases from J, with 25 bases between. CDR3 length: 16 amino acids. The CDR3 DNA follows: TGTGCCAGTAGTATCGGGACCGGGATAGGGAGAGAAAAACTGTTTTTT. As protein: CASSIGTGIGREKLFF.

V gene TRBV12-3 or TRBV12-4 combines with J gene TRBJ2-5; no clear D gene. V lost 7 bases and J 0 bases, leaving 12 bases between the germline ends. The length of the CDR3 is 14 residues. CDR3 sequence: CASTRTAYQETQYF. The CDR3 DNA is TGTGCCAGCACCCGGACGGCGTACCAAGAGACCCAGTACTTC.

This clonotype appeared a single time. At one end, the junction sequence differs from germline, possibly due to a read error. This chain joins TRBV7-2 and TRBJ1-6; no reliable D call. This CDR3 has 14 residues. Germline CDR1 SGHTA, CDR2 FQGNSA. CDR3 DNA: TGTGCCAGCAGCTTACTTCGGCTAGCTACCACCAATGACTTT. Protein: CASSLLRLATTNDF.

This rearrangement joins TRBV11-2 to TRBJ2-3; a possible D gene is TRBD2 (5 bases). Germline values: CDR1 SGHAT, CDR2 FQNNGV. The CDR3 consists of 15 residues. Trimming pared 5 bases from V and 1 base from J, leaving 13 bases between. The CDR3 here is CASSQDGRGTDTQYF. CDR3 sequence (DNA): TGTGCCAGCAGCCAAGATGGGCGGGGCACAGATACGCAGTATTTT.